The 9 T cell receptor beta chains given below trace back to one sample, sequenced in a study of blood T cells in healthy people across ages. It was with a sample-barcoded 5' primer and a J-beta primer mix that a second PCR of roughly 7 to 12 cycles was run. TCRdb fed the 5' RACE reads into MiXCR, producing one record per CDR3 protein. Among around 1.5 million distinct CDR3 sequences listed, around 59% were seen once. Material: blood. Receptor source: a man between 18 and 35 years old in good health.

This clonotype was seen more than once but under ten times. The chain joins TRBV20-1 to TRBJ2-7; D is unresolved. Trimming left V 3 bases short and J 1 base short, with 7 bases between. Germline loops: CDR1 DFQATT, CDR2 SNEGSKA (reference sequence). There are 12 residues in the CDR3. The CDR3 here is CSASTPSYEQYF. For the CDR3, the DNA is TGCAGTGCTAGTACTCCTTCCTACGAGCAGTACTTC.

The chain uses TRBV20-1 and TRBJ2-7, with D possibly being TRBD2 (5 bases). This CDR3 is 13 amino acids long. V was trimmed by 0 bases and J by 3 bases, leaving 9 bases between them. From germline, CDR1 is DFQATT and CDR2 SNEGSKA (reference sequence). The CDR3 sequence: CSARDLAGYEQYF. The CDR3 nucleotides are TGCAGTGCTAGAGATCTAGCTGGCTACGAGCAGTACTTC.

A few counts support this clonotype. The V call is TRBV12-3 or TRBV12-4, the J call TRBJ2-5; possibly TRBD1 or TRBD2 for D (5 bases each). The tail of the sequence fits TRBJ2-7 better, so the J call may be wrong. The CDR3 spans 13 residues. The CDR3: CASSGGTTYEQYF. The CDR3 DNA is TGTGCCAGCAGTGGGGGTACGACCTACGAGCAGTACTTC.

This clonotype was picked up a small number of times. The V call is TRBV29-1, the J call TRBJ2-1, with D tentatively TRBD1 (5 bases). Germline V gives CDR1 SQVTM, CDR2 ANQGSEA. Trimming shortened V by 3 bases and J by 3 bases, and 15 bases separated the two germline ends. The CDR3 is 15 residues long. The CDR3 here is CSVDEPAGLYNEQFF. CDR3 bases: TGCAGCGTTGATGAGCCGGCAGGGCTCTACAATGAGCAGTTCTTC.

Only a few counts were recorded for this clonotype. The chain carries TRBV4-1 and TRBJ2-4; either TRBD1 or TRBD2 may supply D (6 bases each). The V end lost 3 bases, the J end lost 3 bases, and 12 bases lay between the germline ends. Germline values: CDR1 MGHRA, CDR2 YSYEKL. CDR3 length: 15 residues. CDR3 loop: CASSHLEGGKNIQYF. CDR3 in DNA: TGCGCCAGCAGCCATCTAGAGGGGGGCAAAAACATTCAGTACTTC.

The chain links TRBV15 to TRBJ1-5, with TRBD1 matching over 7 bases. Trimming at V came to 3 bases and at J to 5 bases, leaving 7 bases not matched to a gene. The CDR3 loop spans 15 amino acids. Germline values: CDR1 LNHNV, CDR2 YYDKDF (reference sequence). The CDR3 coding sequence is TGTGCCACCAGCAGGGAGACAGGGCTCTATCAGCCCCAGCATTTT. This encodes CATSRETGLYQPQHF.

This clonotype was observed a few times. The CDR3 DNA reads TGCAGCGCTATAGCGGGGTCCGAGCAGTACTTC. Translated, it gives CSAIAGSEQYF. This chain connects TRBV29-1 to TRBJ2-7; TRBD2 matches at 8 bases. With V trimmed by 7 bases and J by 6 bases, 5 bases remained unmatched. Looked up from germline, CDR1 is SQVTM and CDR2 is ANQGSEA. There are 11 residues in the CDR3.

This clonotype appeared many times. The chain has TRBV12-3 or TRBV12-4 and TRBJ2-3; D is ambiguous. Deletions cut 3 bases from V and 2 bases from J, with 6 bases between. The CDR3 runs 13 residues. The CDR3 bases are TGTGCCAGCAGTTTGGGCACCACAGATACGCAGTATTTT. Translated: CASSLGTTDTQYF.

This rearrangement joins TRBV27 to TRBJ2-3; D gene unclear. The CDR3 is 14 residues long. Between the trimmed V and J ends, which lost 8 bases and 0 bases, there was a span of 12 bases. CDR1 is MNHEY and CDR2 is SMNVEV in the germline V gene (reference sequence). The CDR3 nucleotides are TGTGCCAGCCGAAGCCCCAGAAGCACAGATACGCAGTATTTT. Its protein product is CASRSPRSTDTQYF.